This is a list of T cell receptor beta chains from one sample in a study of cytotoxic CD8 clonotypes in ibrutinib-treated CLL. Sequencing was performed with immunoSEQ multiplex PCR; in TCRdb, only in-frame clones are kept and a portion is missing. Among approximately 350,000 clones listed, about 64% were seen once. Sequencing used PBMCs, obtained after 36 months of ibrutinib treatment. These receptor sequences come from a human donor with chronic lymphocytic leukemia. CDR3s leave out the opening cysteine and the closing phenylalanine or tryptophan.

V gene	J gene	CDR3 protein
TRBV28	TRBJ1-1	ASSLDGVSGPEAF
TRBV10-1	TRBJ2-3	ASSEEGGIPSTDTQY
TRBV5-1	TRBJ2-7	ASSLVPPQEQY
TRBV7-9	TRBJ2-5	ASSPRPDLQETQY
TRBV7-2	TRBJ2-7	ASSFGGSYEQY
TRBV27	TRBJ2-1	ASSLLGRNEQF
TRBV4-1	TRBJ1-1	ASSQEQMNTEAF
TRBV27	TRBJ2-5	ASSVAGGETQY
TRBV15	TRBJ1-1	ATDNGRPNTEAF
TRBV5-1	TRBJ2-7	ASNPGGASSYEQY
TRBV5-1	TRBJ2-3	ASSLIGLTDTQY
TRBV5-1	TRBJ2-2	ASSLGLDTGELF
TRBV7-6	TRBJ2-3	ASSPGTSVTDTQY
TRBV7-9	TRBJ2-1	ASSPGSGEKFNEQF
TRBV25-1	TRBJ2-7	ASSHPSPGEQY
TRBV15	TRBJ2-5	ATSRDTAQY
TRBV13	TRBJ2-2	ASYFSVANTGELF
TRBV28	TRBJ1-5	ASSLWQGPDQPQH
TRBV20-1	TRBJ2-5	SARSRETQY
TRBV5-1	TRBJ2-3	ASSLGVSTDTQY
TRBV4-1	TRBJ2-7	ASSLNRVGYEQY
TRBV14	TRBJ2-7	ASSQLGVLGDYEQY
TRBV7-6	TRBJ2-7	ASSLRDRVHEQY
TRBV7-3	TRBJ2-1	ASSQDGDEQF
TRBV6-5	TRBJ2-5	ASTPVDRSETQY
TRBV2	TRBJ1-6	ASSDRSPRSSYNSPLH
TRBV7-2	TRBJ1-1	ASSPRDTTEAF
TRBV15	TRBJ2-3	ATSNPAGGTDTQY
TRBV2	TRBJ1-4	ASSEWSPNEKLF
TRBV7-8	TRBJ2-2	ASSPDRDTGELF
TRBV19	TRBJ2-7	ASSIPGRSYEQY
TRBV9	TRBJ2-3	ASSGTGLAHAADTQY
TRBV5-6	TRBJ2-5	ASSSMTGIRETQY
TRBV6-6	TRBJ1-1	ASTIGQTLNTEAF
TRBV15	TRBJ1-2	ATSESRGGAGTAWGYT
TRBV7-2	TRBJ1-1	ASSLHGPSATEAF
TRBV7-2	TRBJ2-7	ASSFDPKDYEQY
TRBV11-2	TRBJ2-7	ASSLVPSLSEQY
TRBV11-1	TRBJ2-2	ASSTSAFVSNTGELF
TRBV5-1	TRBJ2-2	ASSLSTGTGSTGELF
TRBV15	TRBJ2-4	ATSRDRVNIQY
TRBV6-5	TRBJ2-3	ASRSFGTDTQY
TRBV25-1	TRBJ2-3	ASSERGRGAGADTQY
TRBV5-4	TRBJ1-1	ASRQRTGEAF
TRBV2	TRBJ2-7	ASRGGASYEQY